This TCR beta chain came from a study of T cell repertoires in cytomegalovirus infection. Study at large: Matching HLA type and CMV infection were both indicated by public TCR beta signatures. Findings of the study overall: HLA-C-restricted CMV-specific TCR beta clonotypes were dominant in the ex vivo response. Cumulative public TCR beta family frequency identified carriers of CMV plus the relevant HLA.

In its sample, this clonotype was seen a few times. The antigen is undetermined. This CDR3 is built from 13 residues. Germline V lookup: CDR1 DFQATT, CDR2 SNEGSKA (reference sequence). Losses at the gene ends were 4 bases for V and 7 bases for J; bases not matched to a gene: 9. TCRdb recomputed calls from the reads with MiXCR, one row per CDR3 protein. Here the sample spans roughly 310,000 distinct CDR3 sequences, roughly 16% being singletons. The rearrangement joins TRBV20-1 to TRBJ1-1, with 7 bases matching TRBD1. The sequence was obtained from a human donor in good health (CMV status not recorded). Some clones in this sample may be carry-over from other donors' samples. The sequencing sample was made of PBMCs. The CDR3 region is CSATITGAVEAFF. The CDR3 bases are TGCAGTGCTACCATAACAGGGGCCGTTGAAGCTTTCTTT.